The sequence of this T cell receptor beta chain was determined in a study of early T cells in non-severe SARS-CoV-2 infection. Study-wide context: From unsorted whole blood, bulk RNA was sequenced, and the chains remained unpaired. Study-level points and caveats: Anti-spike CD8 specificities were favored by VDJdb matching, whose results missed private and CD4 specificities.

Researchers tagged individual cDNA molecules with unique molecular identifiers. TCRdb processed the 5' RACE reads anew with MiXCR; each CDR3 protein has one entry. Of tens of thousands of distinct CDR3 sequences in the sample, approximately 7.1% are singletons; the top ten hold approximately 4.5%. This clonotype was seen repeatedly, ten times or more. Its antigen is undetermined. J was trimmed by 6 bases and V by 5 bases; bases with no gene match: 3. The CDR3 length is 12 residues. Sequenced material: whole blood. The chain uses TRBV12-3 or TRBV12-4 and TRBJ1-1, with 7 bases fitting TRBD1. The receptor comes from an adult who was a healthcare worker with PCR-confirmed SARS-CoV-2 infection or an uninfected control (not recorded which). The CDR3 DNA follows: TGTGCCAGCAGTAGACAGGGTTCTGAAGCTTTCTTT. The encoded protein is CASSRQGSEAFF.